This TCR beta chain was observed in a study of CD8 T cells in ankylosing spondylitis. In this sample, this clonotype turned up a few times. Antigen unknown. Study outcomes and limitations: According to the report, clones linked to the disease were significantly enriched in matched synovial fluid samples taken from ankylosing spondylitis patients. A TCR beta motif of about 8 highly homologous variants appeared characteristic of ankylosing spondylitis blood. Some motif variants had been reported before (in reactive arthritis synovial fluid and blood).

The germline V gene has CDR1 SQVTM and CDR2 ANQGSEA. This CDR3 has 15 amino acids. V lost 4 bases, J lost 4 bases, and 19 bases lay in between. Molecular-barcoded quantitative 5'-RACE produced these TCR beta libraries. Each CDR3 protein is one row after TCRdb ran MiXCR on the 5' RACE reads. The sample has around 390,000 distinct CDR3 sequences, about 22% seen once; the top ten hold 15% to 20%. The origin of this receptor is a male donor with ankylosing spondylitis. The chain recombines TRBV29-1 with TRBJ1-2; D is unclear. Sample: blood, either unsorted or a sorted T cell fraction (not recorded which). The CDR3 DNA follows: TGCAGCGTTGGCATACTCGATATTTTGGCCTATGGCTACACCTTC. It encodes CSVGILDILAYGYTF. The full variable domain, its missing parts supplied by reference TRBV29-1 and TRBJ1-2, is SAVISQKPSRDICQRGTSLTIQCQVDSQVTMMFWYRQQPGQSLTLIATANQGSEATYESGFVIDKFPISRPNLTFSTLTVSNMSPEDSSIYLCSVGILDILAYGYTFGSGTRLTVV.